This is a list of T cell receptor beta chains from one sample in a study of CD4 and CD8 cells across lung adenocarcinoma regions. MiXCR was run by TCRdb on the PCR reads, yielding one entry per CDR3 protein. The table has 8,000 to 10,000 distinct CDR3 sequences, 46% seen once. Sequencing was done on a sample of CD4+ T cells from the margin of a lung tumor. The origin of the receptors is a female donor with lung adenocarcinoma. The CD4 and CD8 labels of this study may be unreliable. CDR3s include the opening cysteine and the closing phenylalanine or tryptophan. Each record gives: D gene, clone size, J gene, V gene, CDR3 protein, CDR3 DNA. D genes are given only for firm matches. Clone size is not always given. Where it is, it says once, few, many or a class for expanded clones.

D gene: -; clone size: -; J gene: TRBJ2-4; V gene: TRBV27; CDR3 protein: CASSLQGIPTDIQYF; CDR3 DNA: TGTGCCAGCAGCTTACAGGGTATCCCCACAGATATTCAGTACTTC
D gene: -; clone size: few; J gene: TRBJ1-5; V gene: TRBV27; CDR3 protein: CASSLEARGSDQPQHF; CDR3 DNA: TGTGCCAGCAGTTTAGAAGCCAGGGGTAGCGATCAGCCCCAGCATTTT
D gene: TRBD1; clone size: medium-sized; J gene: TRBJ1-1; V gene: TRBV6-5; CDR3 protein: CASSYSNLMITNRGRTEAFF; CDR3 DNA: TGTGCCAGCAGTTACTCGAATCTTATGATAACAAACAGGGGACGGACTGAAGCTTTCTTT
D gene: -; clone size: few; J gene: TRBJ2-7; V gene: TRBV6-1; CDR3 protein: CASIGQGRGEQYF; CDR3 DNA: TGTGCCAGCATAGGGCAGGGCAGAGGCGAGCAGTACTTC
D gene: -; clone size: -; J gene: TRBJ1-2; V gene: TRBV6-1; CDR3 protein: CASSPVGTSYGYTF; CDR3 DNA: TGTGCCAGCAGCCCCGTCGGGACAAGCTATGGCTACACCTTC
D gene: -; clone size: medium-sized; J gene: TRBJ2-7; V gene: TRBV6-5; CDR3 protein: CASSYGRGTYEQYF; CDR3 DNA: TGTGCCAGCAGTTACGGGCGGGGAACCTACGAGCAGTACTTC
D gene: -; clone size: -; J gene: TRBJ2-5; V gene: TRBV6-1; CDR3 protein: CASAGIGGQDPDTQYF; CDR3 DNA: TGTGCCAGCGCGGGGATAGGGGGCCAGGACCCAGATACCCAGTACTTC
D gene: TRBD1; clone size: -; J gene: TRBJ2-3; V gene: TRBV12-5; CDR3 protein: CASALRPGQGTDTQYF; CDR3 DNA: TGTGCTAGTGCCCTACGTCCGGGACAGGGCACAGATACGCAGTATTTT
D gene: -; clone size: -; J gene: TRBJ1-1; V gene: TRBV10-3; CDR3 protein: CAISEGGEFTEAFF; CDR3 DNA: TGTGCCATCAGTGAGGGTGGGGAGTTCACTGAAGCTTTCTTT
D gene: -; clone size: -; J gene: TRBJ1-2; V gene: TRBV7-2; CDR3 protein: CASSSPWSADYGYTF; CDR3 DNA: TGTGCCAGCAGCTCCCCATGGTCGGCAGACTATGGCTACACCTTC
D gene: -; clone size: many; J gene: TRBJ1-3; V gene: TRBV6-1; CDR3 protein: CASSLRVSSGNTIYF; CDR3 DNA: TGTGCCAGCAGCCTCAGGGTTTCCTCTGGAAACACCATATATTTT
D gene: TRBD1; clone size: medium-sized; J gene: TRBJ2-6; V gene: TRBV6-5; CDR3 protein: CASLTRQGRTGANVLTF; CDR3 DNA: TGTGCCAGCCTAACTCGACAGGGAAGGACTGGGGCCAACGTCCTGACTTTC
D gene: -; clone size: -; J gene: TRBJ1-6; V gene: TRBV6-5; CDR3 protein: CASRRQFTTAYSPLHF; CDR3 DNA: TGTGCCAGCAGAAGACAGTTCACCACCGCATATTCACCCCTCCACTTT
D gene: -; clone size: -; J gene: TRBJ2-3; V gene: TRBV27; CDR3 protein: CASSCGLGTETQYF; CDR3 DNA: TGTGCGAGCAGTTGTGGCCTTGGCACAGAGACCCAGTACTTT
D gene: -; clone size: large; J gene: TRBJ2-7; V gene: TRBV6-1; CDR3 protein: CASSERVGIAEQYF; CDR3 DNA: TGTGCCAGCAGTGAAAGGGTGGGAATAGCCGAGCAGTACTTC
D gene: -; clone size: few; J gene: TRBJ2-3; V gene: TRBV6-1; CDR3 protein: CASTSGDTQYF; CDR3 DNA: TGTGCCAGCACCTCAGGGGATACGCAGTATTTT
D gene: -; clone size: -; J gene: TRBJ1-4; V gene: TRBV27; CDR3 protein: CASSSGVVREKLFF; CDR3 DNA: TGTGCCAGCAGTTCAGGGGTTGTCCGTGAAAAACTGTTTTTT
D gene: TRBD2; clone size: -; J gene: TRBJ2-1; V gene: TRBV4-2; CDR3 protein: CASSQGTSGSYNEQFF; CDR3 DNA: TGTGCCAGCAGCCAAGGGACTAGCGGGAGCTACAATGAGCAGTTCTTC
D gene: TRBD2; clone size: many; J gene: TRBJ2-1; V gene: TRBV4-1; CDR3 protein: CASSQDERSGRKFF; CDR3 DNA: TGCGCCAGCAGCCAAGATGAAAGGAGCGGGAGAAAGTTCTTC
D gene: TRBD2; clone size: -; J gene: TRBJ2-7; V gene: TRBV10-3; CDR3 protein: CASSGLAGVGDEQDF; CDR3 DNA: TGTGCCTCTTCGGGACTAGCGGGAGTAGGGGACGAGCAGGACTTC
D gene: -; clone size: -; J gene: TRBJ2-5; V gene: TRBV6-5; CDR3 protein: CASSYSGARHPDTQYF; CDR3 DNA: TGTGCCAGCAGTTACTCGGGGGCCCGTCACCCAGATACCCAGTACTTT
D gene: TRBD1; clone size: -; J gene: TRBJ1-4; V gene: TRBV7-2; CDR3 protein: CASSFTGGPMEKLFF; CDR3 DNA: TGTGCCAGCAGCTTTACAGGGGGGCCTATGGAAAAACTGTTTTTT
D gene: -; clone size: -; J gene: TRBJ2-4; V gene: TRBV6-4; CDR3 protein: CAGRGLGGKNTQYF; CDR3 DNA: TGTGCCGGCAGGGGGCTGGGAGGGAAAAACACTCAGTATTTC
D gene: -; clone size: few; J gene: TRBJ1-1; V gene: TRBV4-1; CDR3 protein: CASSQAGGITNTEAFF; CDR3 DNA: TGCGCCAGCAGCCAAGCTGGGGGAATCACTAACACTGAAGCTTTCTTT
D gene: -; clone size: -; J gene: TRBJ2-6; V gene: TRBV27; CDR3 protein: CASSWGSGANVLTF; CDR3 DNA: TGTGCCAGCAGTTGGGGATCTGGGGCCAACGTCCTGACTTTC
D gene: TRBD2; clone size: -; J gene: TRBJ2-2; V gene: TRBV11-1; CDR3 protein: CASGNSGRRELFF; CDR3 DNA: TGTGCCAGCGGGAATAGCGGGAGAAGGGAGCTGTTTTTT
D gene: -; clone size: -; J gene: TRBJ2-3; V gene: TRBV6-5; CDR3 protein: CASSYLGGASTDTQYF; CDR3 DNA: TGTGCCAGCAGTTACCTCGGCGGGGCCAGCACAGATACGCAGTATTTT
D gene: -; clone size: -; J gene: TRBJ2-4; V gene: TRBV27; CDR3 protein: CARRPRAQDIQYF; CDR3 DNA: TGTGCCAGGAGGCCGAGAGCTCAAGACATTCAGTATTTC
D gene: TRBD1; clone size: -; J gene: TRBJ2-7; V gene: TRBV6-1; CDR3 protein: CASRADRATYEQYF; CDR3 DNA: TGTGCCAGCAGGGCGGACAGGGCTACCTACGAGCAGTACTTC
D gene: -; clone size: -; J gene: TRBJ1-1; V gene: TRBV11-3; CDR3 protein: CASSLLGQTNTEAFF; CDR3 DNA: TGTGCCAGCAGCTTATTAGGGCAGACGAACACTGAAGCTTTCTTT
D gene: -; clone size: -; J gene: TRBJ2-1; V gene: TRBV6-1; CDR3 protein: CARDPIAVGPDAQFF; CDR3 DNA: TGTGCCCGCGACCCCATAGCGGTAGGGCCCGATGCGCAGTTCTTC
D gene: -; clone size: medium-sized; J gene: TRBJ2-7; V gene: TRBV7-2; CDR3 protein: CASSAFSGQTYEQYF; CDR3 DNA: TGTGCCAGCAGCGCGTTCTCCGGACAGACCTACGAGCAGTACTTC
D gene: TRBD1; clone size: -; J gene: TRBJ2-5; V gene: TRBV27; CDR3 protein: CASSSRQGTGQYF; CDR3 DNA: TGTGCCAGCAGTTCAAGACAGGGGACCGGGCAGTACTTC
D gene: -; clone size: -; J gene: TRBJ2-1; V gene: TRBV6-1; CDR3 protein: CARRREAVRNNTQYF; CDR3 DNA: TGTGCCAGGAGACGAGAGGCTGTCCGCAACAATACGCAGTACTTT
D gene: -; clone size: -; J gene: TRBJ2-4; V gene: TRBV7-3; CDR3 protein: CASSLRLLAEDIQYF; CDR3 DNA: TGTGCCAGCAGCTTAAGGCTGTTAGCGGAAGATATTCAGTACTTC
D gene: TRBD2; clone size: -; J gene: TRBJ2-5; V gene: TRBV7-2; CDR3 protein: CAGRGGRGEETQYF; CDR3 DNA: TGTGCGGGGCGCGGGGGACGGGGCGAAGAGACCCAGTACTTC
D gene: TRBD2; clone size: -; J gene: TRBJ2-1; V gene: TRBV14; CDR3 protein: CASSQDRTSGGGLFF; CDR3 DNA: TGTGCCAGCAGCCAAGATCGGACTAGCGGGGGAGGGTTGTTCTTC
D gene: -; clone size: once; J gene: TRBJ2-2; V gene: TRBV6-1; CDR3 protein: CASRTGSGELFF; CDR3 DNA: TGTGCCAGCAGAACGGGGTCCGGGGAGCTGTTTTTT
D gene: -; clone size: few; J gene: TRBJ2-4; V gene: TRBV27; CDR3 protein: CARGSRAKNTQYF; CDR3 DNA: TGTGCCAGGGGTTCGAGAGCTAAAAATACGCAGTACTTT
D gene: -; clone size: medium-sized; J gene: TRBJ1-1; V gene: TRBV7-2; CDR3 protein: CASSLITMGGEAFF; CDR3 DNA: TGTGCCAGCAGCTTAATTACTATGGGGGGTGAAGCTTTCTTT
D gene: -; clone size: -; J gene: TRBJ2-1; V gene: TRBV6-1; CDR3 protein: CASRLDNEQFF; CDR3 DNA: TGTGCCAGCAGACTGGACAATGAGCAGTTCTTC
D gene: -; clone size: -; J gene: TRBJ1-1; V gene: TRBV6-2/TRBV6-3; CDR3 protein: CAGRRTLNTEAFF; CDR3 DNA: TGTGCCGGCCGACGGACCCTGAACACTGAAGCTTTCTTT
D gene: -; clone size: -; J gene: TRBJ2-1; V gene: TRBV7-2; CDR3 protein: CASSLAGILLNEQFF; CDR3 DNA: TGTGCCAGCAGCTTAGCGGGGATCCTACTCAATGAGCAGTTCTTC
D gene: -; clone size: few; J gene: TRBJ2-4; V gene: TRBV5-1; CDR3 protein: CASSLVGREQYF; CDR3 DNA: TGCGCCAGCAGCTTGGTCGGGAGAGAGCAGTACTTC
D gene: -; clone size: -; J gene: TRBJ1-6; V gene: TRBV6-2/TRBV6-3; CDR3 protein: CASSLTGAPSPLHF; CDR3 DNA: TGTGCCAGCAGCCTGACAGGCGCTCCTTCACCCCTCCACTTT
D gene: -; clone size: -; J gene: TRBJ1-2; V gene: TRBV5-1; CDR3 protein: CASSPDRNGYTF; CDR3 DNA: TGCGCCAGCAGCCCCGACAGAAATGGCTACACCTTC
D gene: TRBD2; clone size: -; J gene: TRBJ2-3; V gene: TRBV4-1; CDR3 protein: CASSQREAPDTQYF; CDR3 DNA: TGCGCCAGCAGCCAGCGGGAGGCTCCAGATACGCAGTACTTT
D gene: TRBD1; clone size: -; J gene: TRBJ2-5; V gene: TRBV6-5; CDR3 protein: CASSNEGTGGTETQYF; CDR3 DNA: TGTGCCAGCAGTAACGAGGGGACAGGGGGCACAGAGACCCAGTACTTC
D gene: TRBD1; clone size: few; J gene: TRBJ2-7; V gene: TRBV27; CDR3 protein: CASSQRTGPWQYF; CDR3 DNA: TGTGCCAGCAGCCAGCGGACAGGGCCTTGGCAGTACTTC
D gene: -; clone size: medium-sized; J gene: TRBJ1-1; V gene: TRBV6-1; CDR3 protein: CASSARGGSGEAFF; CDR3 DNA: TGTGCCAGCAGTGCCAGGGGAGGGAGCGGTGAAGCTTTCTTT
D gene: TRBD1; clone size: -; J gene: TRBJ2-3; V gene: TRBV12-3/TRBV12-4; CDR3 protein: CASRPGQGLPDTQYF; CDR3 DNA: TGTGCCAGCAGGCCGGGACAGGGGTTACCAGATACGCAGTATTTT
D gene: TRBD1; clone size: -; J gene: TRBJ2-3; V gene: TRBV7-2; CDR3 protein: CASSLGGQANTGAQYF; CDR3 DNA: TGTGCCAGCAGCTTAGGCGGACAGGCTAACACAGGTGCGCAGTATTTT
D gene: -; clone size: -; J gene: TRBJ2-6; V gene: TRBV12-3/TRBV12-4; CDR3 protein: CASSLGGAGANVLTF; CDR3 DNA: TGTGCCAGCAGTTTAGGGGGAGCTGGGGCCAACGTCCTGACTTTC
D gene: -; clone size: many; J gene: TRBJ2-1; V gene: TRBV6-1; CDR3 protein: CASRASADEQFF; CDR3 DNA: TGTGCCAGCAGGGCTAGCGCCGATGAGCAGTTCTTC
D gene: TRBD1; clone size: few; J gene: TRBJ2-7; V gene: TRBV6-5; CDR3 protein: CASSSWTGTYEQYF; CDR3 DNA: TGTGCCAGCAGTTCCTGGACAGGGACCTACGAGCAGTACTTC
D gene: -; clone size: once; J gene: TRBJ2-5; V gene: TRBV6-5; CDR3 protein: CASSCAGYGGRDQDTQYF; CDR3 DNA: TGTGCCAGCAGTTGCGCGGGGTATGGGGGCCGCGACCAAGATACGCAGTATTTC
D gene: -; clone size: medium-sized; J gene: TRBJ2-1; V gene: TRBV11-3; CDR3 protein: CASSPSTGYNEQFF; CDR3 DNA: TGTGCCAGCAGCCCCTCCACGGGGTACAATGAGCAGTTCTTC
D gene: TRBD2; clone size: -; J gene: TRBJ2-7; V gene: TRBV6-5; CDR3 protein: CASSYRGGAGSEKQYF; CDR3 DNA: TGTGCCAGCAGTTACCGGGGGGGGGCGGGCTCGGAGAAGCAGTACTTC